Below, one T cell receptor (beta chain) is given with its context. The data belong to a study of blood T cells in healthy people across ages. Trimming shortened V by 1 base and J by 5 bases, and 12 bases separated the two germline ends. There are 15 residues in the CDR3. Per the germline V gene, CDR1 is MGHRA and CDR2 is YSYEKL. For the second PCR, which ran for roughly 6 to 12 cycles, a sample-barcoded 5' primer and a J-beta primer mix were used. TCRdb used MiXCR to reprocess the 5' RACE reads, holding one entry per CDR3 protein. The sample includes around 1,700,000 distinct CDR3 sequences, roughly 30% seen only once; the top ten take more than 6%.

The source of this sequence is a woman in her twenties or thirties in good health. The source material was blood. V gene TRBV4-1 combines with J gene TRBJ2-1, with D possibly matching TRBD1 (5 bases). CDR3 nucleotides: TGCGCCAGCAGCCAAGTTTGGGTACAGGACAATGAGCAGTTCTTC. Residues: CASSQVWVQDNEQFF.